The clone carrying this T cell receptor (beta chain) has at least ten counts. The antigen remains undetermined. This sample is part of a study of Graves' ophthalmopathy and Graves' hyperthyroidism. CDR1 is SEHNR, CDR2 FQNEAQ, per germline (reference sequence). V was clipped by 4 bases and J by 9 bases; unmatched bases: 12. This CDR3 has 16 amino acids. Study-level findings and limits: Ophthalmopathy progression predictions by the model showed nearly 75% specificity and 70.59% sensitivity.

RNA transcripts provided the template for amplifying TCR beta CDR3 regions. Following a first-round RT-PCR that used HTBI primers, a second-round multiplex PCR was carried out. Each CDR3 protein gets one entry after TCRdb re-called the multiplex PCR reads with MiXCR. Of 500,000 to 800,000 distinct CDR3 sequences in the sample, roughly 41% were seen once. The TCR sequence derives from an adult man with Graves' ophthalmopathy. Sequencing was performed on peripheral blood. This chain links TRBV7-9 with TRBJ1-6, with 7 bases fitting TRBD1. The CDR3 loop is CASSWDSPSGISPLHF. DNA for the CDR3: TGTGCCAGCAGCTGGGACAGCCCGTCCGGAATTTCACCCCTCCACTTT.